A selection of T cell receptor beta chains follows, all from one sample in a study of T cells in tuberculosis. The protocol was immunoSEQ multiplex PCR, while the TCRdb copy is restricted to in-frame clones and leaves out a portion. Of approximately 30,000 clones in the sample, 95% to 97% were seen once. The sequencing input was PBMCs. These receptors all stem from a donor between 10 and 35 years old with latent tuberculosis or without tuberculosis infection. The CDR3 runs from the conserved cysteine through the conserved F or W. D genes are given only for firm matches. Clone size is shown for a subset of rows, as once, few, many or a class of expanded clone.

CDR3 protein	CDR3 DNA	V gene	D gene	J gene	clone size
CASSGTSGGHNEQFF	TGTGCCAGCAGTGGCACTAGCGGGGGACACAATGAGCAGTTCTTC	TRBV6-4	TRBD2	TRBJ2-1	-
CASRFGTGHYNEQFF	TGTGCCAGCAGATTCGGGACAGGGCACTACAATGAGCAGTTCTTC	TRBV6-1	TRBD1	TRBJ2-1	-
CASSGSGGAGETQYF	TGTGCCAGCAGCGGAAGCGGGGGGGCCGGGGAGACCCAGTACTTC	TRBV9	TRBD2	TRBJ2-5	-
CASSPPGHNSGANVLTF	TGTGCCAGCTCCCCGCCGGGACACAACTCTGGGGCCAACGTCCTGACTTTC	TRBV18	-	TRBJ2-6	-
CASSQAGGGYGYTF	TGTGCCAGCAGCCAGGCAGGGGGCGGCTATGGCTACACCTTC	TRBV7-3	TRBD1	TRBJ1-2	-
CASSPALTSGGQETQYF	TGCGCCAGCAGCCCGGCCCTGACTAGCGGGGGCCAAGAGACCCAGTACTTC	TRBV4-1	TRBD2	TRBJ2-5	-
CAWSWGGDQETQYF	TGTGCCTGGAGTTGGGGGGGAGATCAAGAGACCCAGTACTTC	TRBV30	TRBD2	TRBJ2-5	-
CAISVTDTEAFF	TGTGCCATCAGTGTCACAGACACTGAAGCTTTCTTT	TRBV10-3	-	TRBJ1-1	-
CASSQETSGAYNEQFF	TGTGCCAGCAGCCAAGAAACTAGCGGAGCTTACAATGAGCAGTTCTTC	TRBV4-2	TRBD2	TRBJ2-1	-
CASSVGGQGMNYEQYF	TGTGCCAGCAGCGTAGGGGGACAGGGGATGAACTACGAGCAGTACTTC	TRBV9	TRBD1	TRBJ2-7	medium-sized
CASSYGQGFEKLFF	TGTGCCAGCAGCTACGGACAGGGATTCGAAAAACTGTTTTTT	TRBV7-9	TRBD1	TRBJ1-4	-
CASRRRTSGRPTGELFF	TGTGCCAGCAGGCGCCGGACTAGCGGGAGGCCCACCGGGGAGCTGTTTTTT	TRBV28	TRBD2	TRBJ2-2	once
CSTTGASSTDTQYF	TGCAGCACAACAGGGGCGTCAAGCACAGATACGCAGTATTTT	TRBV29-1	TRBD1	TRBJ2-3	-
CAISELGQGAQGYTF	TGTGCCATCAGTGAGCTAGGACAGGGGGCTCAGGGCTACACCTTC	TRBV10-3	TRBD1	TRBJ1-2	-
CASRAGGSAGELFF	TGTGCCAGCAGGGCCGGGGGTAGCGCCGGGGAGCTGTTTTTT	TRBV25-1	-	TRBJ2-2	-
CASNEVPSNEQFF	TGTGCCAGCAACGAGGTCCCGAGCAATGAGCAGTTCTTC	TRBV2	-	TRBJ2-1	-
CASSLGQGLVSGNTIYF	TGCGCCAGCAGCTTGGGGCAGGGTCTGGTCTCTGGAAACACCATATATTTT	TRBV5-1	-	TRBJ1-3	-
CASGSGGAGETQYF	TGTGCCAGCGGGAGCGGGGGGGCCGGGGAGACCCAGTACTTC	TRBV2	TRBD2	TRBJ2-5	-
CASSYEGVHEQYF	TGTGCCAGCAGTTACGAGGGAGTTCATGAGCAGTACTTC	TRBV6-5	-	TRBJ2-7	-
CASSKGQGGQPQHF	TGCGCCAGCAGTAAAGGACAGGGGGGTCAGCCCCAGCATTTT	TRBV5-1	TRBD1	TRBJ1-5	-
CASSFRQSYGYTF	TGTGCCAGCAGCTTCCGACAGAGCTATGGCTACACCTTC	TRBV5-6	-	TRBJ1-2	-
CASSTSRNGTSGRAEQFF	TGTGCCAGCAGCACCTCCCGGAACGGGACTAGCGGGAGGGCAGAGCAGTTCTTC	TRBV27	TRBD2	TRBJ2-1	-
CASSPRRLAGSYNEQFF	TGTGCCAGCAGCCCTCGTCGACTAGCGGGCTCCTACAATGAGCAGTTCTTC	TRBV5-8	TRBD2	TRBJ2-1	once
CASSSWDGGGTNTGELFF	TGTGCCAGCAGTTCATGGGACGGAGGAGGGACCAACACCGGGGAGCTGTTTTTT	TRBV28	-	TRBJ2-2	once
CASGLDTKGGSNQPQHF	TGTGCTAGTGGTTTGGACACCAAAGGGGGAAGCAATCAGCCCCAGCATTTT	TRBV12-5	-	TRBJ1-5	-
CASAHPVTYEQYF	TGTGCCAGCGCGCACCCCGTAACTTACGAGCAGTACTTC	TRBV6-1	-	TRBJ2-7	-
CAWSEIDGTGAAPQHF	TGTGCCTGGAGTGAAATTGACGGGACAGGGGCCGCTCCCCAGCATTTT	TRBV30	TRBD1	TRBJ1-5	-
CASSPRRLAGEEQYF	TGTGCCAGCTCACCACGACGACTAGCGGGGGAAGAGCAGTACTTC	TRBV18	TRBD2	TRBJ2-7	-
CASSGQGAYYEKLFF	TGTGCCAGCAGTGGACAGGGGGCATATTATGAAAAACTGTTTTTT	TRBV25-1	TRBD1	TRBJ1-4	-
CASSLGRDTEAFF	TGCGCCAGCAGCTTGGGTAGAGACACTGAAGCTTTCTTT	TRBV5-1	-	TRBJ1-1	once
CASSPNTLDISNYGYTF	TGTGCCAGCTCACCAAATACACTCGACATATCCAACTATGGCTACACCTTC	TRBV18	-	TRBJ1-2	-
CASSQSFSGGGEQFF	TGCGCCAGCAGCCAATCATTTAGCGGGGGGGGTGAGCAGTTCTTC	TRBV4-1	TRBD2	TRBJ2-1	-
CASSPGQGIKNEQFF	TGTGCCAGCAGCCCGGGACAGGGGATAAAAAATGAGCAGTTCTTC	TRBV6-1	TRBD1	TRBJ2-1	-
CASSPGQSSYNEQFF	TGTGCCAGCAGCCCTGGACAGAGCTCCTACAATGAGCAGTTCTTC	TRBV9	-	TRBJ2-1	-
CAIRDRGTDTQYF	TGTGCCATCAGAGACAGGGGCACAGATACGCAGTATTTT	TRBV10-3	TRBD1	TRBJ2-3	-
CASKRVAGNTGELFF	TGTGCCAGTAAGAGGGTGGCGGGGAACACCGGGGAGCTGTTTTTT	TRBV19	-	TRBJ2-2	-
CASSPLAGADEQFF	TGTGCCAGCAGCCCATTAGCGGGAGCGGATGAGCAGTTCTTC	TRBV7-9	TRBD2	TRBJ2-1	-
CASSLWGRGTEAFF	TGTGCCAGCAGCTTATGGGGTAGGGGCACTGAAGCTTTCTTT	TRBV7-2	-	TRBJ1-1	-
CASSDGGNTEAFF	TGTGCCAGCAGTGACGGAGGAAACACTGAAGCTTTCTTT	TRBV9	-	TRBJ1-1	-
CAISERQGSSGNTIYF	TGTGCCATCAGTGAGAGACAGGGGAGCTCTGGAAACACCATATATTTT	TRBV10-3	TRBD1	TRBJ1-3	-
CASIWASGRAGTDTQYF	TGTGCCAGTATTTGGGCTAGCGGGAGGGCGGGCACAGATACGCAGTATTTT	TRBV19	TRBD2	TRBJ2-3	-
CASSSLTESVNNEQFF	TGCGCCAGCAGTTCCCTGACGGAGTCTGTTAACAATGAGCAGTTCTTC	TRBV5-1	-	TRBJ2-1	-
CASSSSWQGAQYF	TGTGCCAGCAGCTCCTCATGGCAGGGTGCGCAGTATTTT	TRBV14	-	TRBJ2-3	-
CASSGGTAQETQYF	TGTGCCAGCAGCGGTGGGACAGCCCAAGAGACCCAGTACTTC	TRBV9	TRBD1	TRBJ2-5	-
CASSLEGRMNIQYF	TGTGCCAGCAGCTTGGAGGGGCGCATGAACATTCAGTACTTC	TRBV11-2	-	TRBJ2-4	-
CASRAGLADSYEQYF	TGTGCCAGCAGAGCAGGACTAGCGGATTCCTACGAGCAGTACTTC	TRBV9	TRBD2	TRBJ2-7	-
CASSGVYSTDTQYF	TGTGCCAGCAGTGGAGTGTATAGCACAGATACGCAGTATTTT	TRBV2	-	TRBJ2-3	-
CASSVQRYEQYF	TGTGCCAGCAGTGTGCAGCGATACGAGCAGTACTTC	TRBV2	-	TRBJ2-7	-
CASSRHGGSDYGYTF	TGTGCCAGCAGTCGCCACGGGGGGTCGGACTATGGCTACACCTTC	TRBV6-5	-	TRBJ1-2	-
CASSRDIDQPQHF	TGTGCCAGCAGTCGGGACATTGATCAGCCCCAGCATTTT	TRBV2	-	TRBJ1-5	-
CASSVGQGVRQPQHF	TGTGCCAGCAGTGTGGGACAGGGAGTTAGGCAGCCCCAGCATTTT	TRBV6-1	TRBD1	TRBJ1-5	-
CASSLILAGGPTGELFF	TGCGCCAGCAGCTTGATTCTAGCGGGAGGGCCAACTGGGGAGCTGTTTTTT	TRBV5-1	TRBD2	TRBJ2-2	-
CASSMGRGNEQYF	TGCGCCAGCAGCATGGGCAGGGGAAACGAGCAGTACTTC	TRBV5-1	-	TRBJ2-7	-
CASSQDSGYGYTF	TGCGCCAGCAGCCAAGACTCGGGTTATGGCTACACCTTC	TRBV4-1	-	TRBJ1-2	-